Each of the 32 T cell receptor beta chains below was sequenced from the same sample in a study of shared clonotypes between healthy human individuals. Profiling relied on immunoSEQ multiplex PCR, and the TCRdb table lists in-frame clones only, not all of them. Among approximately 620,000 clones, more than 95% were seen once, and the ten largest hold roughly 0.055%. The specimen was naive CD4+ T cells sorted from blood. Subset given: CD45RA+ positively selected. The source is a woman aged 30 to 39 in good health.

The V gene is TRBV4-1, the J gene TRBJ2-7; D is undetermined. The CDR3 runs to 15 residues. Germline V gene data show CDR1 as MGHRA and CDR2 as YSYEKL. V dropped 2 bases and J dropped 2 bases, with 13 bases sitting between them. CDR3 DNA sequence: TGCGCCAGCAGCCAAACCCTAGACCTCCCCTACGAGCAGTACTTC. This codes for CASSQTLDLPYEQYF.

This clone was detected only once. This chain links TRBV5-6 with TRBJ2-5, with 7 bases aligning to TRBD1. The ends lost 0 bases at V and 5 bases at J; junction bases unmatched: 4. Looked up from germline, CDR1 is SGHDT and CDR2 is YYEEEE. The CDR3 totals 14 residues. CDR3 in amino acids: CASSLGQGVETQYF. In nucleotides, the CDR3 is TGTGCCAGCAGCTTGGGGCAGGGGGTGGAGACCCAGTACTTC.

The chain carries TRBV18 and TRBJ2-2; D gene unclear. Per germline, CDR1 KGHSH and CDR2 LQKENI. Trimming removed 8 bases at V and 2 bases at J, with 12 bases between. CDR3 length: 14 amino acids. The chain's CDR3 is CASPHDSNTGELFF. The CDR3 nucleotides read TGTGCCAGCCCACACGACTCTAACACCGGGGAGCTGTTTTTT.

The chain is built from TRBV19 and TRBJ1-1, with unresolved D. The CDR3 spans 14 residues. V was shortened by 4 bases and J by 1 base, with 10 bases between the two germline ends. Germline V gene sequence: CDR1 LNHDA, CDR2 SQIVND (reference sequence). CDR3 protein: CASSTYRGNTEAFF. As DNA, the CDR3 is TGTGCCAGTAGTACATATCGGGGGAACACTGAAGCTTTCTTT.

This rearrangement joins TRBV5-4 to TRBJ2-3, with 9 bases matching TRBD2. The V gene's germline CDR1 is SGHNT and CDR2 YYREEE (reference sequence). V lost 0 bases and J lost 6; bases outside the gene matches: 8. This CDR3 region has 16 residues. For the CDR3, the DNA is TGTGCCAGCAGCTTGGTCGCGGGACTAGCAGGGGATACGCAGTATTTT. This translates into CASSLVAGLAGDTQYF.

The chain recombines TRBV10-2 with TRBJ2-7; 11 nucleotides align to TRBD2. V shed 4 bases and J 4 bases; nucleotides not matched to a gene: 9. The CDR3 has 16 residues. Germline V gene lookup returns CDR1 WSHSY and CDR2 SAAADI. The CDR3 protein is CASSATSGSSWYEQYF. The DNA of the CDR3 is TGCGCCAGCAGTGCTACTAGCGGGAGTTCTTGGTACGAGCAGTACTTC.

The chain employs TRBV25-1 and TRBJ2-3; D unclear. Looked up from germline, CDR1 is MGHDK and CDR2 is SYGVNS. Deletions cut 4 bases from V and 4 bases from J, with 6 bases between. The CDR3 has 12 amino acids. CDR3 sequence: CASSVSSDTQYF. The CDR3 DNA reads TGTGCCAGCAGTGTTTCCTCAGATACGCAGTATTTT. The full variable domain, rest sourced from reference TRBV25-1 and TRBJ2-3, is EADIYQTPRYLVIGTGKKITLECSQTMGHDKMYWYQQDPGMELHLIHYSYGVNSTEKGDLSSESTVSRIRTEHFPLTLESARPSHTSQYLCASSVSSDTQYFGPGTRLTVL.

CDR3 in amino acids: CASSPSAEVYGYTF. In DNA, the CDR3 is TGTGCCAGCTCACCAAGTGCCGAAGTATATGGCTACACCTTC. The J gene is TRBJ1-2, the V gene TRBV18; D unresolved. Trimming cost V 2 bases and J 5 bases, with 12 bases left between them. CDR3 length equals 14 residues. Per the germline V gene, CDR1 is KGHSH and CDR2 is LQKENI.

The chain carries TRBV7-6 and TRBJ2-5, with TRBD2 as a possible D gene (6 bases). The V gene lost 6 bases and the J gene lost 4 bases, with 12 bases spanning the gap. Germline V gene lookup returns CDR1 SGHVS and CDR2 FNYEAQ. This CDR3 comprises 13 residues. CDR3: CASSKMGGETQYF. The CDR3 bases are TGTGCCAGCAGTAAAATGGGAGGAGAGACCCAGTACTTC.

The rearrangement uses TRBV6-5 and TRBJ2-5; tentative D call: TRBD1 (6 bases). CDR3 size: 14 residues. CDR1 is MNHEY, CDR2 SVGAGI, per germline. Trimming removed 5 bases from V and 5 bases from J, with 15 bases in between. The CDR3 DNA reads as TGTGCCAGCAGTCCACAGGGTCGCTTGGAGACCCAGTACTTC. It translates to CASSPQGRLETQYF.

The J gene is TRBJ2-2, the V gene TRBV7-8, with 8 bases matching TRBD1. After removal of 5 bases from V and 2 bases from J, the junction contained 7 bases not matched to a gene. The length of the CDR3 is 16 residues. Germline-derived CDR1 and CDR2 are SGHVS and FQNEAQ. CDR3 DNA: TGTGCCAGCAGCAGAGGACAGGGTCCTAACACCGGGGAGCTGTTTTTT. This gives the protein CASSRGQGPNTGELFF.

This sequence joins TRBV6-5 and TRBJ1-1, with 8 bases identical to TRBD1. The CDR3 sequence is 15 residues long. J gave up 9 bases and V 0 bases, and 9 bases lay outside the gene matches. Germline V gene data show CDR1 as MNHEY and CDR2 as SVGAGI. CDR3 amino acids: CASSYSMHGQGKAFF. The CDR3 nucleotides read TGTGCCAGCAGTTACTCGATGCATGGACAGGGAAAAGCTTTCTTT.

A word on this clone: This specimen includes other DNA sequences encoding the same CDR3. The V call is TRBV5-1, the J call TRBJ1-1, with D uncertain. V lost 0 bases and J lost 5, with 8 bases in between. The CDR3 spans 13 residues. From germline, CDR1 is SGHRS and CDR2 YFSETQ. The CDR3 spells CASSLVGETEAFF. The CDR3 DNA reads as TGCGCCAGCAGCTTGGTCGGGGAGACTGAAGCTTTCTTT.

V and J are TRBV5-8 and TRBJ2-3; 8 bases line up with TRBD1. The CDR3 spans 16 residues. Germline CDR1 is SGHTS and CDR2 is YDEGEE. J lost 2 bases, V lost 2 bases, and 7 bases had no gene match. CDR3 nucleotide sequence: TGTGCCAGCAGCTTAGGACAGGGCCCCCCCACAGATACGCAGTATTTT. Protein: CASSLGQGPPTDTQYF.

The DNA for the CDR3 is TGTGCCAGCAGCTTAGCCTCGACAGGCACAGATACGCAGTATTTT. Its protein product is CASSLASTGTDTQYF. This rearrangement joins TRBV7-9 to TRBJ2-3; tentative D call: TRBD1 (5 bases). This CDR3 is 15 amino acids long. V lost 0 bases and J 1 base, leaving 8 bases between the germline ends. In germline, CDR1 is SEHNR, CDR2 FQNEAQ (reference sequence).

The chain links TRBV28 to TRBJ2-7; 8 bases are shared with TRBD1. The J segment lost 7 bases and the V segment lost 6 bases, leaving 11 bases of the junction unmatched. The CDR3 sequence is 14 residues long. The germline CDR1 and CDR2 sequences are MDHEN and SYDVKM. In DNA form, the CDR3 reads TGTGCCAGCAGCCTCCAGGGGGCACGGGGGGAGCAGTACTTC. It yields the protein CASSLQGARGEQYF.

The chain couples TRBV6-5 to TRBJ1-5; D gene unclear. The V end lost 0 bases, the J end lost 5 bases, and 14 bases lay between the germline ends. The germline gives CDR1 MNHEY, CDR2 SVGAGI. This CDR3 is built from 16 residues. CDR3 sequence: CASSYSYGNRDQPQHF. The CDR3 bases are TGTGCCAGCAGTTACTCATACGGGAACCGGGATCAGCCCCAGCATTTT.

This rearrangement joins TRBV7-3 to TRBJ2-1; 12 positions agree with TRBD2. J lost 8 bases, V lost 5 bases, and 10 bases had no gene match. The CDR3 consists of 16 residues. Germline-derived CDR1 and CDR2 are SGHTA and FQGTGA. The chain's CDR3 is CASSRRLAGVPDEQFF. CDR3 bases: TGTGCCAGCAGCCGCCGACTAGCGGGAGTTCCGGATGAGCAGTTCTTC.

The chain is built from TRBV7-8 and TRBJ2-7; 9 positions agree with TRBD2. There are 16 residues in the CDR3. From germline, CDR1 is SGHVS and CDR2 FQNEAQ. V shed 5 bases, J shed 4 bases, and the junction held 12 bases outside the gene matches. The CDR3 sequence is CASSPGLAASFYEQYF. The CDR3 region has the DNA TGTGCCAGCAGCCCGGGACTAGCAGCGAGTTTTTACGAGCAGTACTTC.

The chain has TRBV19 and TRBJ2-1, with D tentatively TRBD1 or TRBD2 (5 bases each). The CDR3 is made up of 16 amino acids. CDR1 is LNHDA and CDR2 is SQIVND in the germline V gene (reference sequence). Deletions cut 3 bases from V and 4 bases from J, with 16 bases between. DNA of the CDR3: TGTGCCAGTAGTATTTTTCCCAGGGAGTTATACAATGAGCAGTTCTTC. Translating gives CASSIFPRELYNEQFF.

The chain recombines TRBV6-5 with TRBJ1-5; 7 positions agree with TRBD1. The V gene end was trimmed by 6 bases and the J gene end by 6 bases; junction bases not matched to a gene: 8. This CDR3 has 14 residues. Looked up from germline, CDR1 is MNHEY and CDR2 is SVGAGI. CDR3 region: CASSPRQGSQPQHF. CDR3 nucleotide sequence: TGTGCCAGCAGCCCGAGACAGGGAAGTCAGCCCCAGCATTTT.

The chain is built from TRBV7-6 and TRBJ2-7, with D possibly being TRBD1 (6 bases). The CDR3 is 17 amino acids. CDR1 and CDR2 (germline): SGHVS, FNYEAQ. Trimming pared 2 bases from V and 3 bases from J, leaving 20 bases between. The CDR3: CASSLRTSWDTGYEQYF. The CDR3 nucleotides are TGTGCCAGCAGCTTACGGACCAGTTGGGACACCGGCTACGAGCAGTACTTC.

The chain uses TRBV23-1 and TRBJ2-5; a weak D match, TRBD2 (6 bases). TRBV23-1 is an open reading frame, and its role is uncertain. The CDR3 has 14 residues. The ends were cut back, 10 bases at V and 5 bases at J, with 20 bases in the middle. In DNA form, the CDR3 reads TGCGCCACGAGGTGCGGGGAAAAGCAGGAGACCCAGTACTTC. Protein product: CATRCGEKQETQYF.

The chain links TRBV6-1 to TRBJ2-6, with D possibly being TRBD1 (5 bases). The CDR3 has 15 residues. Trimming shortened V by 7 bases and J by 0 bases, and 10 bases separated the two germline ends. In germline, CDR1 is MNHNS, CDR2 SASEGT. DNA of the CDR3: TGTGCCAGCATGAGGACACCCTCTGGGGCCAACGTCCTGACTTTC. It encodes CASMRTPSGANVLTF.

As for this clone: This sample also contains other DNA sequences that code for the same CDR3. The chain joins TRBV28 to TRBJ2-1; tentative D call: TRBD2 (5 bases). Trimming pared 2 bases from V and 6 bases from J, leaving 5 bases between. Germline V gives CDR1 MDHEN, CDR2 SYDVKM. The CDR3 contains 12 residues. The CDR3 DNA sequence: TGTGCCAGCAGTTTACGGGGCAATGAGCAGTTCTTC. Amino acids: CASSLRGNEQFF.

This clone has a handful of counts. The V gene is TRBV7-2, the J gene TRBJ2-2; the D is unclear. Trimming took 7 bases from V and 1 from J, leaving 10 bases between them. This CDR3 region has 14 residues. The germline gives CDR1 SGHTA, CDR2 FQGNSA. The CDR3 reads CASIEWGNTGELFF. The CDR3 coding sequence is TGTGCCAGCATCGAGTGGGGGAACACCGGGGAGCTGTTTTTT.

J is TRBJ2-7 and V is TRBV5-1, with 9 bases matching TRBD1. This CDR3 is 14 amino acids long. Germline CDR1 SGHRS, CDR2 YFSETQ. Germline trimming cut 4 bases from V and 3 bases from J; bases unmatched to any gene: 5. The CDR3 DNA is TGCGCCAGCAGCCGACAGGGGGACAGCTACGAGCAGTACTTC. Protein sequence: CASSRQGDSYEQYF.

The chain couples TRBV28 to TRBJ1-5; possibly TRBD1 for D (6 bases). The V end was cut by 5 bases, the J end by 3 bases, with 11 bases between. CDR1 and CDR2 from the germline V gene are MDHEN and SYDVKM. CDR3 length: 14 amino acids. CDR3 in DNA: TGTGCCAGCAGTGATGGACAGCACAATCAGCCCCAGCATTTT. It encodes CASSDGQHNQPQHF.

The CDR3 here is CASSLGIAAGYTF. CDR3 in DNA: TGTGCCAGCAGCTTAGGGATCGCAGCGGGCTACACCTTC. The V gene is TRBV11-3, the J gene TRBJ1-2, with D hard to call. Trimming removed 1 base from V and 8 bases from J, with 11 bases in between. Germline CDR1 and CDR2: SGHNT and YENEEA. There are 13 residues in the CDR3.

The V call is TRBV9, the J call TRBJ2-7; 9 nucleotides line up with TRBD1. Germline CDR1 SGDLS, CDR2 YYNGEE. This CDR3 contains 14 residues. The V segment lost 4 bases and the J segment 5 bases; nucleotides outside the gene matches: 7. The CDR3 is CASSPGTGSDEQYF. The CDR3 DNA sequence: TGTGCCAGCAGCCCGGGGACAGGGTCGGACGAGCAGTACTTC.

The gene calls are TRBV5-6 and TRBJ2-6; D may be TRBD2 (6 bases). Trimming pared 3 bases from V and 0 bases from J, leaving 16 bases between. This CDR3 region has 18 residues. CDR1 and CDR2 (germline): SGHDT, YYEEEE. This CDR3 reads CASSWRGTRYSGANVLTF. In nucleotides, the CDR3 is TGTGCCAGCAGCTGGAGGGGTACTCGCTACTCTGGGGCCAACGTCCTGACTTTC.

J is TRBJ2-6 and V is TRBV11-2; TRBD1 matches at 9 bases. The trim removed 6 bases at V and 0 bases at J, leaving 6 bases unmatched. The germline CDR1 and CDR2 sequences are SGHAT and FQNNGV. This CDR3 is built from 17 residues. CDR3 protein: CASRKDRGSSGANVLTF. For the CDR3, the DNA is TGTGCCAGCAGGAAGGACAGGGGTAGCTCTGGGGCCAACGTCCTGACTTTC. Complete variable domain (other parts from reference TRBV11-2 and TRBJ2-6): EAGVAQSPRYKIIEKRQSVAFWCNPISGHATLYWYQQILGQGPKLLIQFQNNGVVDDSQLPKDRFSAERLKGVDSTLKIQPAKLEDSAVYLCASRKDRGSSGANVLTFGAGSRLTVL.